A selection of T cell receptor beta chains follows, all from one sample in a study of cytomegalovirus exposure and HLA in healthy donors. Generated by immunoSEQ multiplex PCR, the TCRdb table keeps only in-frame clones and is missing some. Altogether some 190,000 clones are present, around a tenth being singletons, with the ten largest covering roughly 1.3%. Sequencing was performed on PBMCs. These receptors were collected from a woman aged 25 to 39 in good health and CMV-seropositive. The CDR3 runs from the conserved cysteine through the conserved F or W. The size field is filled for only some rows; it gives once, few, many or a size class.

15 TRBJ2-5 TRBV30 few CAWIGTSGGEETQYF
20 TRBJ1-4 TRBV7-3 . CASSPSGRDSKHATNEKLFF
16 TRBJ1-5 TRBV19 . CASSSTRETLDQPQHF
13 . TRBV6-5 once CASNRGQVGEQYF
17 TRBJ2-7 TRBV9 . CASSKRGGTSGSYEQYF
17 TRBJ2-3 TRBV27 few CASSFLGGRWGTDTQYF
15 TRBJ1-4 TRBV6-1 . CASSVLSGGQEKLFF
13 TRBJ1-1 TRBV5-1 . CASKGGVGTEAFF
15 TRBJ2-2 TRBV5-1 . CASSALTGNTGELFF
18 TRBJ2-3 TRBV7-2 . CASSLVELSGVSTDTQYF
13 TRBJ1-5 TRBV30 few CAWSVQERQPQHF
18 TRBJ2-7 TRBV5-1 . CASSLYGSGRAAAYEQYF
16 TRBJ2-1 TRBV5-1 few CASSANPGTSGYEQFF
14 TRBJ2-5 TRBV5-1 few CASSLGPAEREQYF
14 TRBJ2-1 TRBV2 . CASSILSSYNEQFF
14 TRBJ2-5 TRBV7-9 . CASSTRTGRETQYF
16 TRBJ2-5 TRBV2 . CASTPPTRDRRETQYF
15 TRBJ2-7 TRBV6-5 few CASSPRPGAPYEQYF
16 TRBJ2-5 TRBV7-3 . CASSLTAEPYQETQYF
13 TRBJ2-2 TRBV30 . CVRQGTNTGELFF
15 TRBJ1-1 TRBV6-5 few CASSYHGTGKTEAFF
13 TRBJ2-7 TRBV30 . CAWSGGHHYEQYF
16 TRBJ2-2 TRBV5-4 . CASSPEGPSNTGELFF
14 TRBJ2-5 TRBV5-4 . CASSLDRGSETQYF
13 TRBJ1-1 TRBV5-1 few CASSLNQGTEAFF
14 TRBJ2-3 TRBV7-9 . CASSFGQGYDTQYF
11 TRBJ1-1 TRBV30 . CAWSLVRRAFF
17 TRBJ2-6 TRBV7-9 . CASSSRTGGSGANVLTF
15 TRBJ1-2 TRBV4-2 few CASSQEQTANYGYTF
14 TRBJ2-3 TRBV27 few CASSGLAATDTQYF
15 TRBJ2-7 TRBV6-6 . CASSATTSGSYEQYF
15 TRBJ1-1 TRBV5-1 few CASSLATGVGTEAFF
15 TRBJ2-3 TRBV9 . CASSVWGGGTDTQYF
16 TRBJ1-2 TRBV2 few CASSPRRQDFNYGYSF
16 TRBJ2-5 TRBV25-1 few CASGAGLAARQETQYF
17 TRBJ1-4 TRBV4-1 . CASFPGGGQGINEKLFF
14 TRBJ2-5 TRBV5-1 few CASSFRVGGETQYF
12 TRBJ2-5 TRBV30 . CAWIGRGETQYF
16 TRBJ2-5 TRBV27 . CASSLSWRWIRETQYF
13 TRBJ2-2 TRBV6-5 few CASRRQGSGELFF
14 TRBJ1-2 TRBV29-1 few CSVEDRVRGHGYTF
14 TRBJ1-3 TRBV4-2 few CASSQERMRNTIYF
14 TRBJ1-1 TRBV27 few CASSLSQGNTEAFF
14 TRBJ1-2 TRBV29-1 few CSVEIGAVSQGYTF
17 TRBJ2-2 TRBV14 few CASSQEGWLAGTGELFF
18 TRBJ2-7 TRBV4-1 . CASSLAYRTGTGRYEQYF
14 TRBJ1-4 TRBV5-1 . CASSRGQGGEKLFF
15 TRBJ2-7 TRBV5-1 . CASNPLGGGGYEQYF
15 TRBJ2-2 TRBV19 few CASSRAGGPTGELFF
15 TRBJ2-7 TRBV6-5 . CASSYSMTGKYEQYF
14 TRBJ1-1 TRBV18 few CASSPRTANTEAFF
13 TRBJ1-6 TRBV5-1 few CASSLDTNSPLHF